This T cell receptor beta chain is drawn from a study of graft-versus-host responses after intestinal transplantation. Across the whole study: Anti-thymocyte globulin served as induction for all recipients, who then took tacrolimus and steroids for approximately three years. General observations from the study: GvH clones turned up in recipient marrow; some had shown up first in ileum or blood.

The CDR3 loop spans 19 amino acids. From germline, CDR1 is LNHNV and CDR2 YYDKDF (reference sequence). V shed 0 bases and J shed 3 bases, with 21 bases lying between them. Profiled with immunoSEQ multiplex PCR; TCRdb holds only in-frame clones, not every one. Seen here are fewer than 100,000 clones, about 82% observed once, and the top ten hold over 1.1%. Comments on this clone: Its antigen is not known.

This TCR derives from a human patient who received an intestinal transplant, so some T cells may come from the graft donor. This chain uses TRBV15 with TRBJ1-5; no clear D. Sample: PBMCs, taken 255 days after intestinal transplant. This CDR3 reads CATSRDRNWLGSHNQPQHF. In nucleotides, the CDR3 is TGTGCCACCAGCAGAGATCGGAACTGGCTGGGAAGTCACAATCAGCCCCAGCATTTT.